The rows below give T cell receptor beta chains drawn from one sample of a study of PD-1 and CTLA-4 blockade in melanoma. Method: immunoSEQ multiplex PCR; TCRdb's copy keeps in-frame clones and lacks some. The sample has thousands of clones, around 80% seen once. This specimen was CD8+ T cells from peripheral blood, taken before anti-PD-1 treatment. These receptors all come from a human donor with melanoma. Both conserved end residues are part of each CDR3. D genes are given only for firm matches. Only some rows state a clone size, as once, few, many or a class for expanded clones.

TRBJ2-7	large	TRBV14	TRBD1	13	CASSQTGGAGQYF	TGTGCCAGCAGCCAGACAGGGGGCGCCGGGCAGTACTTC
TRBJ2-3	NA	TRBV10-2	NA	12	CASSDPPDTQYF	TGCGCCAGCAGTGACCCCCCAGATACGCAGTATTTT
TRBJ2-1	few	TRBV11-3	TRBD2	14	CASSFLRGGHEQFF	TGTGCCAGCAGCTTCCTCCGGGGGGGGCATGAGCAGTTCTTC
TRBJ1-5	NA	TRBV6-6	NA	15	CASSTRVREYQPQHF	TGTGCCAGTAGTACTAGGGTGAGGGAATATCAGCCCCAGCATTTT
TRBJ1-6	NA	TRBV2	NA	15	CASSAPIKASSPLHF	TGTGCCAGCAGTGCACCAATAAAGGCCAGTTCACCCCTCCACTTT
TRBJ2-7	NA	TRBV30	TRBD2	14	CAWSAGTRGYEQYF	TGTGCCTGGAGCGCCGGGACTAGGGGCTACGAGCAGTACTTC
TRBJ2-2	NA	TRBV29-1	NA	12	CSVVSEGGELFF	TGCAGCGTTGTGTCTGAGGGCGGGGAGCTGTTTTTT
TRBJ2-7	NA	TRBV2	TRBD2	14	CASSEPGGSYEQYF	TGTGCCAGCAGTGAACCGGGGGGCTCCTACGAGCAGTACTTC
TRBJ2-7	NA	TRBV7-2	NA	16	CASSLEPLGSSYEQYF	TGTGCCAGCAGCTTAGAGCCCCTGGGGAGCTCCTACGAGCAGTACTTC
TRBJ2-5	NA	TRBV4-2	NA	15	CASRGEGSYQETQYF	TGTGCCAGCAGAGGAGAGGGGTCGTACCAAGAGACCCAGTACTTC
TRBJ1-6	NA	TRBV6-5	NA	15	CASRKGNAHNSPLHF	TGTGCCAGCAGAAAGGGTAATGCGCATAATTCACCCCTCCACTTT
TRBJ1-1	few	TRBV24-1	NA	13	CATRGYMNTEAFF	TGTGCCACCAGAGGCTACATGAACACTGAAGCTTTCTTT
TRBJ1-3	NA	TRBV5-1	NA	14	CASPTDTSGNTIYF	TGCGCCAGCCCAACAGATACCTCTGGAAACACCATATATTTT
TRBJ1-2	NA	TRBV29-1	NA	16	CSVEIVRQGMGYGYTF	TGCAGCGTTGAAATTGTGAGGCAGGGGATGGGCTATGGCTACACCTTC
TRBJ1-5	NA	TRBV2	NA	15	CASSDEDDSVQPQHF	TGTGCCAGCAGTGATGAGGACGACTCGGTTCAGCCCCAGCATTTT
TRBJ1-1	few	TRBV12-3/TRBV12-4	TRBD1	13	CASSFGQGVEAFF	TGTGCCAGCAGTTTTGGGCAGGGGGTTGAAGCTTTCTTT
TRBJ2-7	NA	TRBV11-3	TRBD1	12	CASSQQGAEQYF	TGTGCCAGCAGCCAACAGGGGGCCGAGCAGTACTTC
TRBJ2-3	NA	TRBV5-4	TRBD1	13	CASSLQGKDTQYF	TGTGCCAGCAGCTTACAGGGGAAAGATACGCAGTATTTT
TRBJ1-1	NA	TRBV27	NA	12	CASRKMNTEAFF	TGTGCCAGCAGAAAGATGAACACTGAAGCTTTCTTT
TRBJ2-1	NA	TRBV7-9	NA	14	CASSLDASGYEQFF	TGTGCCAGCAGCTTAGATGCCAGCGGATATGAGCAGTTCTTC
TRBJ2-2	once	TRBV4-3	TRBD2	17	CASSQDLRLADGGELFF	TGCGCCAGCAGCCAAGATCTTCGACTAGCGGATGGTGGGGAGCTGTTTTTT
TRBJ1-5	NA	TRBV10-1	NA	13	CASSEAFNQPQHF	TGCGCCAGCAGTGAGGCCTTTAATCAGCCCCAGCATTTT
TRBJ2-5	NA	TRBV11-3	TRBD2	18	CASSFPGLAGESEETQYF	TGTGCCAGCAGCTTCCCGGGACTAGCGGGGGAGAGTGAAGAGACCCAGTACTTC
TRBJ2-5	NA	TRBV10-2	NA	14	CASSPEPPPETQYF	TGCGCCAGCAGCCCCGAGCCGCCCCCAGAGACCCAGTACTTC
TRBJ2-7	few	TRBV5-4	TRBD1	13	CASTTDRDYEQYF	TGTGCCAGCACAACAGACAGGGACTACGAGCAGTACTTC
TRBJ2-1	NA	TRBV9	TRBD1	14	CASSTGTGYNEQFF	TGTGCCAGCAGCACCGGGACAGGGTACAATGAGCAGTTCTTC
TRBJ1-1	NA	TRBV11-2	NA	16	CASSLDLQGMNTEAFF	TGTGCCAGCAGCTTAGACCTCCAGGGGATGAACACTGAAGCTTTCTTT
TRBJ2-1	NA	TRBV19	NA	15	CASTPRDASYNEQFF	TGTGCCAGTACCCCCCGGGACGCCTCTTACAATGAGCAGTTCTTC
TRBJ1-1	NA	TRBV6-5	TRBD1	14	CASSYGQGNTEAFF	TGTGCCAGCAGTTATGGACAGGGGAACACTGAAGCTTTCTTT
TRBJ1-2	NA	TRBV5-5	TRBD1	15	CASSIGQGANYGYTF	TGTGCCAGCAGCATAGGACAGGGGGCCAACTATGGCTACACCTTC
TRBJ2-7	medium-sized	TRBV28	NA	14	CASSLSGLSAEQYF	TGTGCCAGCAGTTTGAGCGGGCTTTCGGCCGAGCAGTACTTC
TRBJ2-2	NA	TRBV11-2	NA	14	CASSRTFDTGELFF	TGTGCCAGCAGTCGGACATTCGACACCGGGGAGCTGTTTTTT
TRBJ1-1	NA	TRBV5-8	NA	14	CASSFWTVNTEAFF	TGTGCCAGCAGCTTTTGGACAGTGAACACTGAAGCTTTCTTT
TRBJ2-4	NA	TRBV21-1	NA	15	CASLSRGTAKNIQYF	TGTGCCAGCCTCAGCAGGGGGACTGCCAAAAACATTCAGTACTTC
TRBJ2-1	NA	TRBV11-2	NA	14	CASSFPDRNNEQFF	TGTGCCAGCAGCTTCCCCGACAGAAACAATGAGCAGTTCTTC
TRBJ1-2	NA	TRBV4-3	NA	12	CASRAPGGGYTF	TGCGCCAGCAGAGCCCCGGGAGGCGGCTACACCTTC
TRBJ1-2	NA	TRBV7-6	NA	14	CASSLGRGNYGYTF	TGTGCCAGCAGCTTAGGAAGGGGGAACTATGGCTACACCTTC
TRBJ2-2	few	TRBV7-9	NA	16	CASSLAGGITTGELFF	TGTGCCAGCAGCTTAGCCGGGGGCATTACGACCGGGGAGCTGTTTTTT
TRBJ2-7	NA	TRBV5-6	NA	15	CASSFAPGSSYEQYF	TGTGCCAGCAGCTTCGCCCCGGGGAGCTCCTACGAGCAGTACTTC
TRBJ1-4	NA	TRBV28	TRBD1	17	CASSPPLTGATNEKLFF	TGTGCCAGCAGTCCCCCCCTCACAGGGGCAACTAATGAAAAACTGTTTTTT
TRBJ2-3	few	TRBV9	TRBD2	16	CASSPAGAGGTDTQYF	TGTGCCAGCAGCCCCGCCGGAGCGGGGGGCACAGATACGCAGTATTTT
TRBJ1-2	NA	TRBV29-1	NA	14	CSVADTTGNYGYTF	TGCAGCGTCGCCGACACCACTGGGAACTATGGCTACACCTTC
TRBJ2-5	NA	TRBV11-2	NA	14	CASSLMAYQETQYF	TGTGCCAGCAGCTTAATGGCGTACCAAGAGACCCAGTACTTC
TRBJ2-7	NA	TRBV7-9	NA	15	CASSKTGQNSYEQYF	TGTGCCAGCAGCAAAACCGGACAGAACTCCTACGAGCAGTACTTC
TRBJ2-1	NA	TRBV11-2	TRBD2	15	CASSLLAGGYNEQFF	TGTGCCAGCAGTTTACTAGCGGGAGGGTACAATGAGCAGTTCTTC
TRBJ2-3	NA	TRBV7-9	TRBD2	15	CASNGLAGDTDTQYF	TGTGCCAGCAATGGACTAGCGGGAGACACAGATACGCAGTATTTT
TRBJ1-1	few	TRBV24-1	TRBD1	13	CATSDAGGDETFF	TGTGCCACCAGTGATGCAGGGGGCGATGAGACTTTCTTT
TRBJ1-2	few	TRBV3-1/TRBV3-2	NA	15	CASSQAEGLVYGYTF	TGTGCCAGCAGCCAAGCTGAGGGATTAGTCTATGGCTACACCTTC
TRBJ1-1	NA	TRBV19	NA	15	CASSITAGANTEAFF	TGTGCCAGTAGTATAACGGCAGGGGCGAACACTGAAGCTTTCTTT
TRBJ2-1	NA	TRBV11-3	NA	13	CASTQGSGNEQFF	TGTGCCAGCACCCAGGGAAGCGGGAATGAGCAGTTCTTC
TRBJ2-1	NA	TRBV11-3	TRBD1	15	CASSPGQGADNEQFF	TGTGCCAGCAGCCCGGGACAGGGGGCCGACAATGAGCAGTTCTTC